Listed below are T cell receptor beta chains from one sample, sequenced in a study of T cells after posttransplantation cyclophosphamide. Generated by immunoSEQ multiplex PCR, the TCRdb table keeps only in-frame clones and is missing some. This sample includes roughly 45,000 clones with no singletons; its ten biggest clones take up 2% to 2.5%. The sequencing input was PBMCs. The receptors were sampled from a man in his forties or fifties in good health, CMV-negative, and a related stem cell transplant donor. Both conserved end residues are part of each CDR3. D genes are given only for firm matches. Clone size is stated in some rows and not others, as once, few, many or a class when expanded.

clone_size,j_call,d_call,v_call,cdr3_aa,cdr3_nt
many,TRBJ1-1,.,TRBV6-6,CASSYRPGEAFF,TGTGCCAGCAGTTACAGACCGGGGGAAGCTTTCTTT
many,TRBJ2-2,.,TRBV6-1,CASSEGSGDTGELFF,TGTGCCAGCAGTGAAGGGTCCGGGGACACCGGGGAGCTGTTTTTT
many,TRBJ1-1,.,TRBV4-2,CASSQDQRDFEAFF,TGTGCCAGCAGCCAAGATCAGCGGGACTTCGAAGCTTTCTTT
many,TRBJ2-7,TRBD1,TRBV4-2,CASSQGGQGDEQYF,TGTGCCAGCAGCCAAGGGGGACAGGGAGACGAGCAGTACTTC
many,TRBJ2-1,.,TRBV19,CASSRPPVGGYNEQFF,TGTGCCAGTAGCCGCCCGCCGGTGGGGGGCTACAATGAGCAGTTCTTC
.,TRBJ1-2,.,TRBV6-1,CASSPGQGRGYTF,TGTGCCAGCAGTCCCGGACAAGGTCGTGGCTACACCTTC
many,TRBJ2-1,.,TRBV7-9,CASSFGTPNEQFF,TGTGCCAGCAGCTTTGGGACACCCAATGAGCAGTTCTTC
many,TRBJ1-1,TRBD1,TRBV6-6,CASSPTGANTEAFF,TGTGCCAGCAGTCCGACAGGGGCTAACACTGAAGCTTTCTTT
many,TRBJ2-5,TRBD1,TRBV5-4,CASSLEGQGAVRTQETQYF,TGTGCCAGCAGCTTGGAGGGACAGGGGGCGGTAAGGACGCAAGAGACCCAGTACTTC
many,TRBJ1-5,.,TRBV5-1,CASSLNSGSNQPQHF,TGCGCCAGCAGCTTGAACTCAGGGAGCAATCAGCCCCAGCATTTT
many,TRBJ2-1,TRBD2,TRBV4-3,CASSQVSGRAYNEQFF,TGCGCCAGCAGCCAAGTAAGCGGGAGGGCGTACAATGAGCAGTTCTTC
many,TRBJ2-5,TRBD1,TRBV19,CASSPRPGQGKGETQYF,TGTGCCAGTAGTCCGCGACCGGGACAGGGGAAAGGAGAGACCCAGTACTTC
many,TRBJ1-2,.,TRBV5-6,CASSFGGRGYTF,TGTGCCAGCAGCTTCGGAGGCCGAGGCTACACCTTC
many,TRBJ2-5,TRBD2,TRBV7-9,CASSSPGGGGAETQYF,TGTGCCAGCAGCTCCCCGGGCGGGGGGGGAGCGGAGACCCAGTACTTC
many,TRBJ2-5,.,TRBV7-2,CASSLDRGAEETQYF,TGTGCCAGCAGCTTAGATCGGGGGGCAGAAGAGACCCAGTACTTC
many,TRBJ2-2,TRBD2,TRBV7-8,CASTQREGANTGELFF,TGTGCCAGCACCCAGCGGGAGGGCGCGAACACCGGGGAGCTGTTTTTT
many,TRBJ2-7,TRBD1,TRBV5-4,CASSLAGQGSYEQYF,TGTGCCAGCAGCTTGGCGGGACAGGGCTCCTACGAGCAGTACTTC
many,TRBJ1-2,TRBD1,TRBV4-1,CASSQVSGTVFRNYGYTF,TGCGCCAGCAGCCAAGTCTCTGGGACAGTCTTCCGTAACTATGGCTACACCTTC
many,TRBJ1-5,TRBD1,TRBV5-3,CARSLTGGLVNQPQHF,TGTGCCAGAAGCTTGACAGGGGGGCTGGTTAATCAGCCCCAGCATTTT